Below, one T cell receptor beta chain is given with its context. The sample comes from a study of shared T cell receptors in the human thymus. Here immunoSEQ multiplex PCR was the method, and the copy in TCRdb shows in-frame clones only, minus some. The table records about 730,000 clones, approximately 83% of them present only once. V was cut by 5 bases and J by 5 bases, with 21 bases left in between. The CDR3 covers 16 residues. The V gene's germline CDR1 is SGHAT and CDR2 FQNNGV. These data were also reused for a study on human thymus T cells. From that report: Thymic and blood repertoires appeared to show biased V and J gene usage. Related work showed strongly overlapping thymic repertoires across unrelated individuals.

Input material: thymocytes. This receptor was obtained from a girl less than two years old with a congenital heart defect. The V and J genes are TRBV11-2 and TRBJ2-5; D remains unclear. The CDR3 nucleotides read TGTGCCAGCAGCCGCCAGGTGTATTTGCCCGGTGAGACCCAGTACTTC. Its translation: CASSRQVYLPGETQYF.